The 3 T cell receptor beta chains given below trace back to one sample, sequenced in a study of blood T cell repertoires in COVID-19 (TCRdb year 2020). The library was prepared using the immunoSEQ multiplex PCR assay. What TCRdb holds here is the immuneACCESS table cut down to in-frame rearrangements. Part of the clones is not present; checked against another copy, under half of the missing clones reflect an unresolved V gene, and the others are unexplained. In this sample the table shows some 220,000 clones, 80% to 85% of which occur a single time. Together, the top ten hold 2.3% of the sample. Specimen: peripheral blood. All receptors come from a woman aged 60-75 years with acute or convalescent COVID-19.

The chain links TRBV5-6 to TRBJ1-1; TRBD1 aligns across 9 bases. The CDR3 loop spans 15 amino acids. Per the germline V gene, CDR1 is SGHDT and CDR2 is YYEEEE. V was clipped by 2 bases and J by 2 bases; unmatched bases: 4. The CDR3 protein is CASSFWDRDNTEAFF. The CDR3 region has the DNA TGTGCCAGCAGCTTTTGGGACAGGGACAACACTGAAGCTTTCTTT. Full variable domain (outside the CDR3, taken from reference TRBV5-6 and TRBJ1-1): DAGVTQSPTHLIKTRGQQVTLRCSPKSGHDTVSWYQQALGQGPQFIFQYYEEEERQRGNFPDRFSGHQFPNYSSELNVNALLLGDSALYLCASSFWDRDNTEAFFGQGTRLTVV.

V is TRBV19 and J is TRBJ2-3; 10 nucleotides align to TRBD2. Looked up from germline, CDR1 is LNHDA and CDR2 is SQIVND (reference sequence). V lost 3 bases to trimming and J lost 3 bases; unmatched junction nucleotides: 12. The CDR3 is 18 residues long. The CDR3: CASSMKSGGARVTDTQYF. The CDR3 DNA is TGTGCCAGTAGTATGAAAAGCGGGGGGGCCAGGGTGACAGATACGCAGTATTTT.

This chain joins TRBV5-1 and TRBJ2-3, with 7 bases matching TRBD2. V gave up 3 bases and J gave up 1 base; unmatched junction bases: 8. Germline CDR1 is SGHRS and CDR2 is YFSETQ. This CDR3 spans 16 amino acids. The CDR3 DNA is TGCGCCAGCAGCTGGGGGGGAGCGCAGGGCACAGATACGCAGTATTTT. This sequence encodes CASSWGGAQGTDTQYF.